The rows below give T cell receptor beta chains drawn from one sample of a study of vaccination and CD4 T cells after COVID-19. No antigen has been assigned to these receptors. Using its own MiXCR run on the PCR reads, TCRdb lists one record per CDR3 protein. The sample lists under 20,000 distinct CDR3 sequences; roughly half were seen once. Sequenced sample: CD4+ T cells from blood, cultured in vitro. These receptors all come from a human donor who had recovered from COVID-19. Each CDR3 is given with its conserved first and last residue. D genes are given only for firm matches. The size of a clone is reported for some rows only, either as once, few or many, or as a class for expanded clones.

CDR3 length	clone size	D gene	V gene	J gene	CDR3 protein	CDR3 DNA
14	NA	TRBD1	TRBV20-1	TRBJ1-1	CSARLDRGLTEAFF	TGCAGTGCTAGACTTGACAGGGGGCTTACTGAAGCTTTCTTT
15	NA	NA	TRBV5-1	TRBJ2-3	CASSLEGRGTDTQYF	TGCGCCAGCAGCTTGGAAGGTAGGGGCACAGATACGCAGTATTTT
16	NA	NA	TRBV7-3	TRBJ2-3	CASSFTGRPGTDTQYF	TGTGCCAGCAGCTTCACGGGAAGGCCGGGGACAGATACGCAGTATTTT
15	NA	TRBD1	TRBV12-3/TRBV12-4	TRBJ2-5	CASSAGTGGEETQYF	TGTGCCAGCAGTGCGGGGACAGGGGGCGAGGAGACCCAGTACTTC
11	few	NA	TRBV11-2	TRBJ2-3	CASTTTRAQYF	TGTGCCAGCACCACGACTAGAGCGCAGTATTTT
15	NA	TRBD1	TRBV6-1	TRBJ2-1	CASIQGASRVNEQFF	TGTGCCAGCATACAGGGGGCCTCAAGAGTCAATGAGCAGTTCTTC
15	NA	NA	TRBV6-5	TRBJ1-4	CASSYPPGTNEKLFF	TGTGCCAGCAGTTACCCCCCCGGGACTAATGAAAAACTGTTTTTT
15	NA	TRBD1	TRBV19	TRBJ1-2	CASGQGNTRNYGYTF	TGTGCCAGTGGACAGGGCAACACAAGGAACTATGGCTACACCTTC
13	NA	TRBD2	TRBV20-1	TRBJ2-7	CSAQGDYSYEQYF	TGCAGTGCCCAAGGGGACTACTCCTACGAGCAGTACTTC
14	few	NA	TRBV4-1	TRBJ2-2	CASSRGTNTGELFF	TGCGCCAGCAGCCGGGGAACGAACACCGGGGAGCTGTTTTTT
15	NA	NA	TRBV27	TRBJ2-7	CASSSTPTNAYEQYF	TGTGCCAGCAGTTCCACTCCCACAAACGCCTACGAGCAGTACTTC
14	NA	NA	TRBV12-3/TRBV12-4	TRBJ2-5	CASRPSRLVETQYF	TGTGCCAGCAGACCGTCCCGACTAGTAGAGACCCAGTACTTC
15	NA	TRBD2	TRBV10-1	TRBJ2-7	CASNPTSGGAGEQYF	TGCGCCAGCAACCCTACTAGCGGGGGGGCTGGCGAGCAGTACTTC
12	few	NA	TRBV27	TRBJ1-2	CASSSNTYGYTF	TGTGCCAGCAGTTCCAACACGTATGGCTACACCTTC
14	NA	TRBD1	TRBV20-1	TRBJ1-2	CSARGGTGVYGYTF	TGCAGTGCTAGAGGGGGGACAGGGGTCTATGGCTACACCTTC
16	few	TRBD1	TRBV6-1	TRBJ1-2	CASSQPNRGLNYGYTF	TGTGCCAGCAGTCAACCAAACAGGGGCCTTAACTATGGCTACACCTTC
14	few	TRBD1	TRBV20-1	TRBJ1-4	CSAKGASRGEKLFF	TGCAGTGCTAAGGGGGCGAGTAGGGGGGAAAAACTGTTTTTT
13	NA	TRBD1	TRBV30	TRBJ2-5	CACRDSSWETQYF	TGTGCCTGCCGGGACAGTTCATGGGAGACCCAGTACTTC
14	NA	NA	TRBV20-1	TRBJ2-7	CSAPGTLNSYEQYF	TGCAGTGCACCCGGGACTCTTAACTCCTACGAGCAGTACTTC
15	NA	TRBD2	TRBV29-1	TRBJ2-3	CSAEGGTRSTDTQYF	TGCAGCGCCGAGGGGGGGACTAGGTCCACAGATACGCAGTATTTT
13	NA	NA	TRBV6-5	TRBJ1-2	CASRYTANYGYTF	TGTGCCAGCAGGTACACAGCGAACTATGGCTACACCTTC
15	NA	TRBD1	TRBV12-3/TRBV12-4	TRBJ2-2	CASSPTRGQAGELFF	TGTGCCAGCAGTCCAACCAGGGGGCAAGCCGGGGAGCTGTTTTTT
16	NA	TRBD1	TRBV4-1	TRBJ1-2	CASSQDFMRQGYGYTF	TGCGCCAGCAGCCAAGATTTCATGAGACAGGGCTATGGCTACACCTTC
14	NA	TRBD2	TRBV7-9	TRBJ2-7	CASSFASTSAEQYF	TGTGCCAGCAGCTTTGCCTCCACTAGCGCCGAGCAGTACTTC
15	NA	TRBD1	TRBV6-1	TRBJ2-7	CASSPRDRELYEQYF	TGTGCCAGCAGCCCCCGGGACAGGGAATTATACGAGCAGTACTTC
18	few	TRBD2	TRBV7-9	TRBJ2-3	CASSPQTSGGAGTDTQYF	TGTGCCAGCAGCCCCCAGACTAGCGGGGGGGCAGGGACAGATACGCAGTATTTT
15	NA	NA	TRBV5-4	TRBJ1-5	CASSLGGTGNQPQHF	TGTGCCAGCAGCTTGGGGGGGACGGGCAATCAGCCCCAGCATTTT
15	few	NA	TRBV21-1	TRBJ2-5	CASSTRGQDRKTQYF	TGTGCCAGCAGCACTCGGGGGCAGGACAGGAAGACCCAGTACTTC
13	NA	NA	TRBV6-1	TRBJ2-7	CASCPTGTYEQYF	TGTGCCAGCTGCCCCACAGGGACCTACGAGCAGTACTTC
13	NA	NA	TRBV20-1	TRBJ2-5	CSARAGQKETQYF	TGCAGTGCTAGAGCCGGACAGAAAGAGACCCAGTACTTC
16	NA	NA	TRBV11-2	TRBJ2-3	CASSLRGGIRTDTQYF	TGTGCCAGCAGCTTACGCGGCGGGATCCGCACAGATACGCAGTATTTT
18	NA	NA	TRBV7-8	TRBJ1-6	CASSLRVSAPADNSPLHF	TGTGCCAGCAGCCTTAGGGTGTCGGCGCCAGCCGATAATTCACCCCTCCACTTT
17	few	TRBD1	TRBV6-4	TRBJ1-5	CASSSSLRDRENQPQHF	TGTGCCAGCAGTTCATCCCTCCGGGACAGGGAGAATCAGCCCCAGCATTTT
15	once	NA	TRBV5-4	TRBJ2-5	CASSLVQGGQETQYF	TGTGCCAGCAGCTTGGTGCAGGGGGGACAGGAGACCCAGTACTTC
16	few	NA	TRBV6-1	TRBJ2-7	CASSGKDVDLNYEQYF	TGTGCCAGCAGTGGGAAAGACGTTGACCTAAACTACGAGCAGTACTTC
14	few	NA	TRBV4-1	TRBJ1-5	CASSQEGAYQPQHF	TGCGCCAGCAGCCAAGAAGGGGCTTATCAGCCCCAGCATTTT
15	once	TRBD2	TRBV28	TRBJ2-7	CASSLWGGSSLEQYF	TGTGCCAGCAGTTTATGGGGGGGGAGCAGCCTCGAGCAGTACTTC
17	NA	TRBD1	TRBV5-3	TRBJ1-6	CARSLIGGASYNSPLHF	TGTGCCAGAAGCTTGATAGGGGGCGCGTCCTATAATTCACCCCTCCACTTT
14	NA	TRBD1	TRBV30	TRBJ1-2	CAWVSGQGSYGYTF	TGTGCCTGGGTTTCCGGACAGGGGAGCTATGGCTACACCTTC
17	NA	NA	TRBV19	TRBJ1-6	CASSDRQQVSYNSPLHF	TGTGCCAGTAGTGACCGACAGCAAGTCTCCTACAATTCACCCCTCCACTTT
14	NA	NA	TRBV24-1	TRBJ2-7	CATSVVGGSYEQYF	TGTGCCACCAGTGTTGTGGGGGGATCCTACGAGCAGTACTTC
17	NA	NA	TRBV28	TRBJ1-2	CASSGPVGRSANYGYTF	TGTGCCAGCAGTGGACCGGTGGGGCGCTCAGCTAACTATGGCTACACCTTC
15	few	NA	TRBV19	TRBJ1-2	CASRGWGGTNYGYTF	TGTGCCAGCCGTGGCTGGGGGGGGACTAACTATGGCTACACCTTC
12	NA	NA	TRBV6-2/TRBV6-3	TRBJ1-2	CASSEGSFRYTF	TGTGCCAGCTCCGAAGGCAGCTTCAGGTACACCTTC
10	NA	NA	TRBV24-1	TRBJ1-2	CATTAGGYTF	TGTGCCACCACAGCAGGGGGCTACACCTTC
17	few	NA	TRBV6-1	TRBJ1-2	CASSPPLLDSYPYGYTF	TGTGCCAGCAGTCCCCCTCTACTCGACAGCTATCCCTATGGCTACACCTTC
16	NA	TRBD2	TRBV19	TRBJ2-5	CASSIDASLAGVAQYF	TGTGCCAGTAGTATTGATGCATCCCTAGCGGGAGTGGCCCAGTACTTC
14	few	NA	TRBV20-1	TRBJ2-7	CSARRLEDSYEQYF	TGCAGTGCTAGAAGACTAGAAGACTCCTACGAGCAGTACTTC
14	once	NA	TRBV7-2	TRBJ2-1	CASSLEHADNEQFF	TGTGCCAGCAGCTTAGAACACGCAGACAATGAGCAGTTCTTC
13	few	NA	TRBV6-1	TRBJ1-1	CASTARENTEAFF	TGTGCCAGCACCGCCAGGGAGAACACTGAAGCTTTCTTT
15	NA	NA	TRBV11-3	TRBJ2-6	CASSLSTSGANVLTF	TGTGCCAGCAGCTTATCTACCTCTGGGGCCAACGTCCTGACTTTC
14	medium-sized	NA	TRBV28	TRBJ1-1	CASTLSGWRSEAFF	TGTGCCAGCACCCTTTCAGGGTGGAGGAGTGAAGCTTTCTTT
15	NA	NA	TRBV6-1	TRBJ2-7	CASRSWGSEAYEQYF	TGTGCCAGCAGGTCCTGGGGCAGCGAAGCCTACGAGCAGTACTTC
13	NA	NA	TRBV20-1	TRBJ1-1	CSALKGPNTEAFF	TGCAGTGCTCTCAAAGGACCGAACACTGAAGCTTTCTTT
12	NA	NA	TRBV20-1	TRBJ1-5	CSARGANQPQHF	TGCAGTGCTAGAGGGGCCAATCAGCCCCAGCATTTT
17	medium-sized	TRBD2	TRBV10-3	TRBJ2-3	CAISESRTSGTTDTQYF	TGTGCCATCAGTGAGTCAAGGACTAGCGGGACAACAGATACGCAGTATTTT
13	NA	NA	TRBV3-1	TRBJ2-7	CASSQGDIYEQYF	TGTGCCAGCAGCCAAGGGGACATATACGAGCAGTACTTC